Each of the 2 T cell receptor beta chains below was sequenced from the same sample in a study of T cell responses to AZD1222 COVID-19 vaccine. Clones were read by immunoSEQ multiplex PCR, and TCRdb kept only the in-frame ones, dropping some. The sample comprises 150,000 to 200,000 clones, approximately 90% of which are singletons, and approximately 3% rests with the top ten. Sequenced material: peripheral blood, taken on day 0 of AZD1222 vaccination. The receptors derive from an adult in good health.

The CDR3 sequence: CASSLGQGANYGYTF. CDR3 nucleotide sequence: TGTGCCAGCAGCCTCGGACAGGGGGCCAACTATGGCTACACCTTC. The chain couples TRBV7-3 to TRBJ1-2; TRBD1 agrees at 11 bases. Germline CDR1 SGHTA, CDR2 FQGTGA. Germline trimming cut 5 bases from V and 2 bases from J; bases unmatched to any gene: 4. This CDR3 comprises 15 residues.

This chain's CDR3 is CASSLWVGSGGFYEQYF. The CDR3 nucleotides are TGTGCCAGCAGTTTATGGGTCGGTAGCGGGGGTTTCTACGAGCAGTACTTC. The chain couples TRBV27 to TRBJ2-7; 9 nucleotides align to TRBD2. Looked up from germline, CDR1 is MNHEY and CDR2 is SMNVEV (reference sequence). The CDR3 has 17 amino acids. J was trimmed by 3 bases and V by 1 base; bases with no gene match: 10.